This TCR beta chain was recovered during a study of T cell repertoires in cytomegalovirus infection. Findings and limits, study-wide: In two of eight donors, the top clonotype was HLA-C-restricted CMV-specific.

Each CDR3 protein is one row after TCRdb ran MiXCR on the reads. The table shows about 400,000 distinct CDR3 sequences, with about 34% occurring only once. The V gene lost 2 bases and the J gene lost 0 bases, with 11 bases spanning the gap. Germline V lookup: CDR1 MGHRA, CDR2 YSYEKL. The length of the CDR3 is 16 residues. On this clonotype itself: The antigen is unknown.

The input for sequencing was cultured PBMCs, taken from culture after CMV antigen stimulation. This sequence was found in a human donor in good health (CMV status not recorded). Some clones in this sample may be carry-over from other donors' samples. V gene TRBV4-1 combines with J gene TRBJ2-1, with D possibly TRBD2 on 6 matching bases. The CDR3 region is CASSQLASASYNEQFF. The CDR3 DNA is TGCGCCAGCAGCCAATTAGCTAGCGCCTCCTACAATGAGCAGTTCTTC.